These T cell receptor beta chains were read from a single sample in a study of blood T cell repertoires in COVID-19. Sequencing used immunoSEQ multiplex PCR; TCRdb keeps in-frame clones, though not all of them. In the table there are 98,000 or so clones, around nine tenths of which are singletons. The specimen was peripheral blood. The source is a human donor in a cohort sampled during active COVID-19. The CDR3 runs from the conserved cysteine through the conserved F or W.

>TRBV20-1
CSARVGRGYTF
>TRBV9
CASSVEPLGARNEQYF
>TRBV4-3
CASSQSTSGGDTQYF
>TRBV19
CASSIRVSGRVQETQYF
>TRBV28
CASSSGQSYEQYF
>TRBV4-1
CASSQDPSSGLIGNTIYF
>TRBV28
CASSLLGRRVEAFF
>TRBV24-1
CATSDLQTYNEQFF
>TRBV18
CASSLRTGPNTEAFF
>TRBV28
CASSQQGGTGELFF
>TRBV6-4
CASSAQGDGDTQYF
>TRBV11-2
CASRTGSTNEKLFF
>TRBV27
CASSLEGRGQPQHF
>TRBV11-2
CASSLDRGGGDYEQYF
>TRBV3-1/TRBV3-2
CASSLGTSGSYEQYF
>TRBV3-1/TRBV3-2
CASSQAGFNQPQHF
>TRBV5-4
CASSLDPGPGNTIYF
>TRBV6-5
CASRFGQESSYEQYF
>TRBV4-3
CASSQDHPGQQAYGYTF
>TRBV3-1/TRBV3-2
CASSQTGVEQYF
>TRBV2
CASSGGGGIQYF
>TRBV19
CASRSRGTSGGHSTDTQYF
>TRBV9
CASSVEGTGGEQYF
>TRBV5-1
CASSFGGAGYNEQFF
>TRBV4-1
CASSRTHQRALTDTQYF
>TRBV24-1
CATSDTNSGSTDTQYF
>TRBV7-3
CASSPDRDQPQHF
>TRBV5-5
CASSFAGGGGTEAFF
>TRBV18
CASSLRTVSTSYNEQFF
>TRBV12-5
CASGLDRASYNEQFF
>TRBV30
CAWSVLGSGANVLTF
>TRBV5-1
CASSPGTIPFASGNTIYF
>TRBV5-4
CASSLAGGGTDTQYF
>TRBV5-5
CASSLDDRGTWGTQYF
>TRBV9
CASSVESRTEKLFF
>TRBV2
CASRTANEQFF
>TRBV2
CASRHRDWVNEQFF
>TRBV7-2
CASSPSLRGRGNTIYF
>TRBV6-6
CASRRQGLDGYTF
>TRBV7-9
CASSLGEIVRDTQYF
>TRBV6-1
CASSELPWSYEQYF
>TRBV7-9
CASSLLGANYGYTF
>TRBV11-2
CASSLARPSAGGRNQPQHF
>TRBV6-6
CVSMGEVSTGELFF
>TRBV28
CASSDGLAEWGASYEQYF
>TRBV7-8
CASSLDGDREIYEQYF
>TRBV11-2
CASGWTSGYNEQFF
>TRBV19
CASSTRLAGVTDTQYF
>TRBV4-2
CASSQDPSMADTQYF
>TRBV19
CASSTTGALANYGYTF
>TRBV6-6
CASTAGTETNYGYTF
>TRBV25-1
CASTLGGYEQYF
>TRBV2
CASGLPIAGRKETQYF
>TRBV3-1/TRBV3-2
CASSQLQGRNTGELFF
>TRBV11-3
CASSLGQGPHEQFF